Below, 32 T cell receptor beta chains from the same sample are listed, as sequenced in a study of blood T cell repertoires in COVID-19. Data came from immunoSEQ multiplex PCR; TCRdb stores just in-frame clones and leaves some out. Of around 290,000 clones listed, about 89% are singletons. The specimen sequenced was peripheral blood. These receptors were taken from a man aged 40-49 years with acute or convalescent COVID-19.

V gene TRBV5-1 combines with J gene TRBJ1-1; maybe TRBD1 (6 bases). The germline CDR1 and CDR2 sequences are SGHRS and YFSETQ. Trimming took off 2 bases at V and 5 bases at J, with 10 bases between the two ends. The length of the CDR3 is 13 residues. CDR3 residues: CASSLHQGTEAFF. CDR3 bases: TGCGCCAGCAGCTTACATCAGGGGACTGAAGCTTTCTTT.

The rearrangement uses TRBV27 and TRBJ2-1, with D maybe TRBD2 (7 bases). The germline V gene encodes CDR1 MNHEY and CDR2 SMNVEV (reference sequence). V gave up 2 bases and J gave up 8 bases, with 16 bases separating them. The CDR3 runs to 15 residues. CDR3 nucleotide sequence: TGTGCCAGCAGTTTAGGGCGGGGGCCTAACGATGAGCAGTTCTTC. It translates to CASSLGRGPNDEQFF.

The CDR3: CASTDRAERQPQHF. Written as DNA, the CDR3 is TGTGCCAGTACCGACAGGGCGGAACGGCAGCCCCAGCATTTT. This chain joins TRBV6-1 and TRBJ1-5; 7 bases line up with TRBD1. Germline loops: CDR1 MNHNS, CDR2 SASEGT. The CDR3 runs to 14 residues. V was clipped by 9 bases and J by 7 bases; unmatched bases: 12.

The V call is TRBV7-2, the J call TRBJ2-7; D might be TRBD2 (5 bases). The germline V gene encodes CDR1 SGHTA and CDR2 FQGNSA. The length of the CDR3 is 13 residues. V lost 5 bases and J lost 3, with 11 bases in between. CDR3 sequence reads: CASSPGRDYEQYF. CDR3 sequence (DNA): TGTGCCAGCAGCCCAGGACGGGACTACGAGCAGTACTTC.

The chain recombines TRBV6-5 with TRBJ1-1, with D possibly TRBD1 on 6 matching bases. The V gene's germline CDR1 is MNHEY and CDR2 SVGAGI. The CDR3 has 12 residues. V lost 7 bases and J lost 11, with 17 bases in between. The CDR3, as DNA: TGTGCCAGCAACCTCTTTCGGGGGGCGGCTTTCTTT. It is translated as CASNLFRGAAFF.

CDR3 in amino acids: CASSSQGGQPQHF. The CDR3, as DNA: TGTGCCAGCAGCTCCCAGGGAGGCCAGCCCCAGCATTTT. This rearrangement joins TRBV11-2 to TRBJ1-5; a possible D gene is TRBD1 (5 bases). Germline V gives CDR1 SGHAT, CDR2 FQNNGV. The CDR3 extends over 13 amino acids. V dropped 4 bases and J dropped 7 bases, with 11 bases sitting between them. The full variable domain, in which reference TRBV11-2 and TRBJ1-5 provide the parts outside the CDR3, is EAGVAQSPRYKIIEKRQSVAFWCNPISGHATLYWYQQILGQGPKLLIQFQNNGVVDDSQLPKDRFSAERLKGVDSTLKIQPAKLEDSAVYLCASSSQGGQPQHFGDGTRLSIL.

The gene calls are TRBV12-5 and TRBJ1-1, with 8 positions matching TRBD1. Losses at the gene ends were 4 bases for V and 10 bases for J; bases not matched to a gene: 5. The CDR3 loop spans 12 amino acids. Germline CDR1 and CDR2: LGHNT and FRNRAP. The DNA for the CDR3 is TGTGCTAGTGGTTGGGGCGACAGGGGAGCTTTCTTT. This sequence encodes CASGWGDRGAFF.

This rearrangement joins TRBV14 to TRBJ1-2; TRBD1 matches 7 bases. Germline values: CDR1 SGHDN, CDR2 FVKESK. J lost 2 bases, V lost 0 bases, and 6 bases had no gene match. There are 16 residues in the CDR3. CDR3 DNA: TGTGCCAGCAGCCAAGAGTCGAGGGGGCCCAACTATGGCTACACCTTC. This sequence encodes CASSQESRGPNYGYTF.

This sequence joins TRBV6-6 and TRBJ1-1, with D possibly TRBD1 on 5 matching bases. Germline lookup yields CDR1 MNHNY and CDR2 SVGAGI (reference sequence). The V end was cut by 0 bases, the J end by 6 bases, with 8 bases between. The CDR3 runs 13 residues. CDR3 sequence (DNA): TGTGCCAGCAGTTACTCCGGACACCCTGAAGCTTTCTTT. Translation gives CASSYSGHPEAFF.

This clone is a singleton in its sample. The CDR3 region has the DNA TGCGCCAGCAGCCCTGCCGGCGTCTCAGGAAGTTTTGGCTACACCTTC. It encodes CASSPAGVSGSFGYTF. This chain joins TRBV5-1 and TRBJ1-2, with D uncertain. Trimming stripped 4 bases from V and 7 bases from J, with 23 bases between. CDR1 is SGHRS and CDR2 is YFSETQ in the germline V gene. The CDR3 has 16 amino acids.

The chain has TRBV6-4 and TRBJ1-2; D is perhaps TRBD1 (5 bases). CDR3 size: 14 residues. CDR1 MRHNA and CDR2 SNTAGT come from the germline V gene. Between the trimmed V and J ends, which lost 6 bases and 6 bases, there was a span of 17 bases. DNA for the CDR3: TGTGCCAGCAGACCGGGACTGCTTGGGAATGGCTACACCTTC. Protein sequence: CASRPGLLGNGYTF.

CDR3: CASSIDRGTATTYTF. CDR3 nucleotides: TGTGCCAGTAGTATAGATCGGGGGACAGCTACGACCTACACCTTC. The rearrangement links TRBV19 to TRBJ1-2; 7 nucleotides agree with TRBD1. Germline CDR1 reads LNHDA; CDR2 reads SQIVND (reference sequence). V shed 0 bases, J shed 10 bases, and the junction held 11 bases outside the gene matches. The CDR3 totals 15 residues.

Remarks on this clone: The same CDR3 can be traced to other DNA sequences in this sample. This sequence joins TRBV20-1 and TRBJ1-1; D not resolved. V shed 3 bases and J shed 9 bases, with 11 bases lying between them. This CDR3 contains 11 residues. Germline values: CDR1 DFQATT, CDR2 SNEGSKA (reference sequence). DNA of the CDR3: TGCAGTGCTAGGGGCCCTAATCAAGCTTTCTTT. Protein sequence: CSARGPNQAFF.

The chain links TRBV30 to TRBJ2-6, with TRBD2 as a possible D gene (5 bases). The CDR3 has 16 residues. The V end was cut by 0 bases, the J end by 0 bases, with 9 bases between. The germline gives CDR1 GTSNPN, CDR2 SVGIG (reference sequence). This CDR3 is CAWSVRDSSGANVLTF. The CDR3 nucleotides are TGTGCCTGGAGTGTTCGGGATAGCTCTGGGGCCAACGTCCTGACTTTC.

This CDR3 reads CASSHSGGYNEQFF. As DNA, the CDR3 is TGTGCCAGCAGCCATAGCGGGGGTTACAATGAGCAGTTCTTC. The rearrangement uses TRBV3-1 (or the pseudogene TRBV3-2) and TRBJ2-1; TRBD2 matches at 9 bases. The germline V gene has CDR1 LGHDT and CDR2 YNNKEL (reference sequence). This CDR3 is built from 14 residues. J gave up 4 bases and V 3 bases, and 1 base lay outside the gene matches.

The chain joins TRBV5-1 to TRBJ1-1, with 8 nucleotides matching TRBD1. This CDR3 has 15 residues. The V and J ends lost 4 bases and 5 bases, in that order; junction bases with no gene match: 10. CDR1 is SGHRS, CDR2 YFSETQ, per germline. In nucleotides, the CDR3 is TGCGCCAGCAGCCTAGGACAGGGCGGTGAAACTGAAGCTTTCTTT. Translating it yields CASSLGQGGETEAFF.

The CDR3: CATRDRRDTEAFF. The CDR3 nucleotides read TGTGCCACCAGGGACAGGCGAGACACTGAAGCTTTCTTT. This chain joins TRBV24-1 and TRBJ1-1; 7 bases align to TRBD1. CDR1 KGHDR and CDR2 SFDVKD come from the germline V gene. This CDR3 is 13 amino acids long. V was pared by 7 bases and J by 3 bases, with 4 bases of the junction left unmatched.

V is TRBV7-6 and J is TRBJ2-2, with D perhaps TRBD1 (5 bases). This CDR3 region has 17 residues. From germline, CDR1 is SGHVS and CDR2 FNYEAQ. Deletions cut 5 bases from V and 4 bases from J, with 20 bases between. CDR3 protein: CASSNPRSQGTTGELFF. As DNA, the CDR3 is TGTGCCAGCAGCAACCCCCGGAGCCAGGGCACCACCGGGGAGCTGTTTTTT.

The chain is built from TRBV19 and TRBJ1-5; 10 bases line up with TRBD1. The V gene's germline CDR1 is LNHDA and CDR2 SQIVND (reference sequence). J was trimmed by 6 bases and V by 8 bases; bases with no gene match: 13. The CDR3 runs 16 residues. CDR3 bases: TGTGCCAGTTTGCATCTCCGGGACAGGGGAACTCAGCCCCAGCATTTT. It specifies CASLHLRDRGTQPQHF. The full variable domain, with the rest looked up from reference TRBV19 and TRBJ1-5, is DGGITQSPKYLFRKEGQNVTLSCEQNLNHDAMYWYRQDPGQGLRLIYYSQIVNDFQKGDIAEGYSVSREKKESFPLTVTSAQKNPTAFYLCASLHLRDRGTQPQHFGDGTRLSIL.

The J gene is TRBJ2-7, the V gene TRBV10-3, with D possibly TRBD1 on 5 matching bases. This CDR3 has 14 residues. Germline CDR1 ENHRY, CDR2 SYGVKD. V shed 2 bases and J shed 2 bases, with 10 bases lying between them. This CDR3 is CAISEGAVTYEQYF. In DNA, the CDR3 is TGTGCCATCAGTGAGGGGGCGGTCACCTACGAGCAGTACTTC.

The chain couples TRBV4-1 to TRBJ2-6, with 9 bases lining up with TRBD1. This CDR3 contains 20 residues. The J segment lost 0 bases and the V segment lost 0 bases, leaving 9 bases of the junction unmatched. Looked up from germline, CDR1 is MGHRA and CDR2 is YSYEKL. The CDR3 is CASSQDLWGQGSSGANVLTF. CDR3 nucleotides: TGCGCCAGCAGCCAAGATCTGTGGGGACAGGGTAGCTCTGGGGCCAACGTCCTGACTTTC.

This sequence joins TRBV24-1 and TRBJ2-1, with D possibly TRBD2 on 6 matching bases. V lost 0 bases and J lost 0, with 8 bases in between. Germline V gene lookup returns CDR1 KGHDR and CDR2 SFDVKD. The CDR3 is 16 residues long. CDR3 loop: CATSDLGGSSYNEQFF. The CDR3 DNA sequence: TGTGCCACCAGTGATTTGGGAGGGAGCTCCTACAATGAGCAGTTCTTC.

V is TRBV5-4 and J is TRBJ2-2, with 9 positions matching TRBD2. Germline-derived CDR1 and CDR2 are SGHNT and YYREEE (reference sequence). The CDR3 totals 18 residues. The V and J ends lost 4 bases and 6 bases, in that order; junction bases with no gene match: 16. Here the CDR3 reads CASSHPASGGRVAGELFF. Here the CDR3 DNA reads TGTGCCAGCAGCCACCCCGCCAGCGGGGGGCGGGTGGCCGGGGAGCTGTTTTTT.

The chain has TRBV5-6 and TRBJ2-1, with D unresolved. This CDR3 spans 15 amino acids. Trimming took off 4 bases at V and 4 bases at J, with 15 bases between the two ends. The germline V gene encodes CDR1 SGHDT and CDR2 YYEEEE. The CDR3 loop reads CASSGITVSYNEQFF. The CDR3 DNA follows: TGTGCCAGCAGCGGAATAACAGTTAGTTACAATGAGCAGTTCTTC.

CDR3 in amino acids: CASTRQWTGGDNYGYTF. Here the CDR3 DNA reads TGTGCCAGCACCCGGCAGTGGACAGGGGGCGATAACTATGGCTACACCTTC. J is TRBJ1-2 and V is TRBV6-7; 11 bases fit TRBD1. TRBV6-7 has ORF status, its function being uncertain. V gave up 7 bases and J gave up 1 base; unmatched junction bases: 11. The CDR3 extends over 17 amino acids.

J is TRBJ1-2 and V is TRBV18; D unresolved. Germline V gene lookup returns CDR1 KGHSH and CDR2 LQKENI. The CDR3 sequence is 13 residues long. V was trimmed by 6 bases and J by 8 bases, leaving 16 bases between them. The CDR3 coding sequence is TGTGCCAGCTCTCCCGGTATTCTGGAGGGCTACACCTTC. Its protein product is CASSPGILEGYTF. Combining the CDR3 with reference TRBV18 and TRBJ1-2 gives the whole variable domain NAGVMQNPRHLVRRRGQEARLRCSPMKGHSHVYWYRQLPEEGLKFMVYLQKENIIDESGMPKERFSAEFPKEGPSILRIQQVVRGDSAAYFCASSPGILEGYTFGSGTRLTVV.

The chain has TRBV6-5 and TRBJ1-1, with TRBD1 as a possible D gene (6 bases). This CDR3 has 14 residues. Germline V CDR1 and CDR2: MNHEY, SVGAGI. Trimming left V 3 bases short and J 2 bases short, with 10 bases between. CDR3 nucleotide sequence: TGTGCCAGCAGTTATTTGGACAGAAACACTGAAGCTTTCTTT. Its translation is CASSYLDRNTEAFF.

The rearrangement joins TRBV24-1 to TRBJ2-5, with 7 bases fitting TRBD1. V trimming: 2 bases; J trimming: 3 bases; junction bases outside the gene matches: 2. From germline, CDR1 is KGHDR and CDR2 SFDVKD. The CDR3 spans 14 residues. CDR3 coding DNA: TGTGCCACCAGTGATTCTGACAGGGAAGAGACCCAGTACTTC. This sequence encodes CATSDSDREETQYF.

The gene calls are TRBV12-5 and TRBJ1-5; D is uncertain. CDR3 size: 15 residues. From germline, CDR1 is LGHNT and CDR2 FRNRAP. V was shortened by 0 bases and J by 9 bases, with 15 bases between the two germline ends. The CDR3 spells CASGLVREGYGPQHF. CDR3 DNA: TGTGCTAGTGGTTTGGTACGGGAAGGGTATGGGCCCCAGCATTTT.

The genes are TRBV23-1 and TRBJ1-4; no firm D call. TRBV23-1 is marked as an open reading frame, function uncertain. Deletions cut 6 bases from V and 3 bases from J, with 2 bases between. The CDR3 has 11 residues. The CDR3 loop reads CASSSNEKLFF. The CDR3 DNA follows: TGCGCCAGCAGCTCTAATGAAAAACTGTTTTTT.

This rearrangement joins TRBV12-5 to TRBJ1-6; D possibly corresponds to TRBD1 (6 bases). CDR3 length equals 13 residues. Germline lookup yields CDR1 LGHNT and CDR2 FRNRAP. V lost 6 bases and J 6 bases, leaving 9 bases between the germline ends. The CDR3 here is CASGGDINSPLHF. The CDR3 DNA is TGTGCTAGTGGAGGGGACATTAATTCACCCCTCCACTTT.

The chain has TRBV5-1 and TRBJ1-1; 7 bases fit TRBD1. In germline, CDR1 is SGHRS, CDR2 YFSETQ. The J segment lost 0 bases and the V segment lost 2 bases, leaving 7 bases of the junction unmatched. This CDR3 spans 16 amino acids. CDR3 DNA sequence: TGCGCCAGCAGCTTCCTAAACAGGGGCATGAACACTGAAGCTTTCTTT. Translating gives CASSFLNRGMNTEAFF.